Following are 10 T cell receptor beta chains from one sample sequenced in a study of T cells in Graves' hyperthyroidism and ophthalmopathy. Using RNA transcripts as the source, TCR beta CDR3 regions were amplified. Primed by the HTBI set, a first-round RT-PCR was run on the TCR CDR3. A single record per CDR3 protein comes from TCRdb applying MiXCR to the multiplex PCR reads. Of 300,000 to 400,000 distinct CDR3 sequences in the sample, 15% to 20% were seen once. The specimen was blood. The receptors here all came from a man in his late teens or twenties with Graves' ophthalmopathy.

This clonotype turned up a few times. The chain carries TRBV5-1 and TRBJ1-2; D not certain. Trimming left V 4 bases short and J 3 bases short, with 13 bases between. The length of the CDR3 is 14 residues. CDR1 is SGHRS, CDR2 YFSETQ, per germline. The CDR3: CASSQAQADYGYTF. CDR3 bases: TGCGCCAGCAGCCAAGCTCAGGCGGACTATGGCTACACCTTC.

This clonotype occurred a few times. The CDR3 DNA sequence: TGCAGTGCAGATCAGGGGGCGGTTGAAAAACTGTTTTTT. Its translation: CSADQGAVEKLFF. This rearrangement joins TRBV20-1 to TRBJ1-4, with 8 positions matching TRBD1. The ends lost 6 bases at V and 7 bases at J; junction bases unmatched: 7. The CDR3 runs 13 residues. CDR1 DFQATT and CDR2 SNEGSKA come from the germline V gene (reference sequence).

The chain uses TRBV2 and TRBJ2-3; the D is unclear. CDR1 and CDR2 (germline): SNHLY, FYNNEI. The CDR3 has 15 amino acids. Between the trimmed V and J ends, which lost 6 bases and 2 bases, there was a span of 15 bases. CDR3 sequence reads: CASSGMPQNTDTQYF. CDR3 in DNA: TGTGCCAGCAGCGGTATGCCGCAGAACACAGATACGCAGTATTTT.

This clonotype was picked up many times. This chain joins TRBV28 and TRBJ1-1, with 8 bases aligning to TRBD1. After removal of 3 bases from V and 6 bases from J, the junction contained 3 bases not matched to a gene. CDR3 length: 13 amino acids. Germline values: CDR1 MDHEN, CDR2 SYDVKM. CDR3 in amino acids: CASSFQQGAEAFF. The DNA for the CDR3 is TGTGCCAGCAGTTTCCAACAGGGGGCTGAAGCTTTCTTT.

The gene calls are TRBV10-2 and TRBJ2-7, with a weak D call TRBD2 (5 bases). Germline lookup yields CDR1 WSHSY and CDR2 SAAADI. This CDR3 region has 17 residues. V was cut by 6 bases and J by 0 bases, with 21 bases left in between. The CDR3 spells CASSDPGFGGFSYEQYF. CDR3 bases: TGCGCCAGCAGCGACCCGGGTTTCGGCGGGTTCTCCTACGAGCAGTACTTC.

This clonotype was counted many times. The DNA for the CDR3 is TGTGCCAGCAGCCTCTACAGGTCCCCCTACGAGCAGTACTTC. Translating it yields CASSLYRSPYEQYF. The chain uses TRBV3-1 and TRBJ2-7; D possibly corresponds to TRBD1 (5 bases). Germline V gene lookup returns CDR1 LGHDT and CDR2 YNNKEL (reference sequence). V was clipped by 4 bases and J by 2 bases, with 12 bases between them. There are 14 residues in the CDR3.

This clonotype was recorded many times. The CDR3 region is CASSVAGTKNTEAFF. DNA for the CDR3: TGTGCCAGCTCAGTGGCCGGGACAAAGAACACTGAAGCTTTCTTT. The J gene is TRBJ1-1, the V gene TRBV18; D is possibly TRBD1 (6 bases). This CDR3 is 15 amino acids long. V lost 5 bases and J 1 base, leaving 14 bases between the germline ends. Germline CDR1 reads KGHSH; CDR2 reads LQKENI.

The chain couples TRBV9 to TRBJ2-5; TRBD2 agrees at 8 bases. CDR1 is SGDLS, CDR2 YYNGEE, per germline. Germline trimming cut 7 bases from V and 5 bases from J; bases unmatched to any gene: 4. This CDR3 region has 12 residues. The CDR3 region has the DNA TGTGCCAGCGGAGCGGGGGCTGAGACCCAGTACTTC. Translation gives CASGAGAETQYF. Based on the CDR3 plus reference TRBV9 and TRBJ2-5, the full variable domain is DSGVTQTPKHLITATGQRVTLRCSPRSGDLSVYWYQQSLDQGLQFLIQYYNGEERAKGNILERFSAQQFPDLHSELNLSSLELGDSALYFCASGAGAETQYFGPGTRLLVL.

This chain joins TRBV5-1 and TRBJ1-2, with D perhaps matching TRBD1 (6 bases). The length of the CDR3 is 19 residues. The germline gives CDR1 SGHRS, CDR2 YFSETQ. Between the trimmed V and J ends, which lost 0 bases and 4 bases, there was a span of 25 bases. The CDR3: CASSLESGVPGQSIYGYTF. DNA for the CDR3: TGCGCCAGCAGCTTGGAATCCGGTGTTCCGGGACAATCAATCTATGGCTACACCTTC. The variable domain in full, completed from reference TRBV5-1 and TRBJ1-2, reads KAGVTQTPRYLIKTRGQQVTLSCSPISGHRSVSWYQQTPGQGLQFLFEYFSETQRNKGNFPGRFSGRQFSNSRSEMNVSTLELGDSALYLCASSLESGVPGQSIYGYTFGSGTRLTVV.

About this clonotype: It may be a read error: a sequence one base away is much more abundant. In DNA, the CDR3 is TGTGCCAGCAGTGAAAGGATAGACTATGGCTACACCTTC. Protein product: CASSERIDYGYTF. The genes are TRBV6-1 and TRBJ1-2, with D hard to call. Germline values: CDR1 MNHNS, CDR2 SASEGT. This CDR3 has 13 amino acids. Trimming took 2 bases from V and 3 from J, leaving 7 bases between them.